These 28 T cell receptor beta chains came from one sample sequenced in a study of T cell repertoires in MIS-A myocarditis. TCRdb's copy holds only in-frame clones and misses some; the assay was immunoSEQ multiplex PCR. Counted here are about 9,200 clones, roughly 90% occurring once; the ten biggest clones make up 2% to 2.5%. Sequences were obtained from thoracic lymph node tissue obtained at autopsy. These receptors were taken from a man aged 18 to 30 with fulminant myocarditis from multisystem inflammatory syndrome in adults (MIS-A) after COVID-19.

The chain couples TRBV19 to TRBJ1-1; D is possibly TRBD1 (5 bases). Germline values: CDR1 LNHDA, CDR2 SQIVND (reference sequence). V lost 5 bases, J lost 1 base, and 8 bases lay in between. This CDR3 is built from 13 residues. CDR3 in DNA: TGTGCCAGTAGTTATACAGGGAACACTGAAGCTTTCTTT. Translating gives CASSYTGNTEAFF.

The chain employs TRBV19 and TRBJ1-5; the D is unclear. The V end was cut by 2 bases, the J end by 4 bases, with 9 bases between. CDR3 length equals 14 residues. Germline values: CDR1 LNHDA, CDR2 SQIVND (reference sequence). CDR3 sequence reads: CASSISAANQPQHF. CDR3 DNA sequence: TGTGCCAGTAGTATATCGGCCGCGAATCAGCCCCAGCATTTT. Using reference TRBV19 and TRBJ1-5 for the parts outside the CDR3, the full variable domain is DGGITQSPKYLFRKEGQNVTLSCEQNLNHDAMYWYRQDPGQGLRLIYYSQIVNDFQKGDIAEGYSVSREKKESFPLTVTSAQKNPTAFYLCASSISAANQPQHFGDGTRLSIL.

Written as DNA, the CDR3 is TGTGCCAGCAGCCCAGTAGGCGAGCGGGAGGGTCATGGGGATGAGCAGTTCTTC. This translates into CASSPVGEREGHGDEQFF. The chain recombines TRBV9 with TRBJ2-1, with 10 bases that match TRBD2. CDR3 length: 18 residues. Trimming took 4 bases from V and 8 from J; bases not matched to a gene: 18. Germline CDR1 reads SGDLS; CDR2 reads YYNGEE.

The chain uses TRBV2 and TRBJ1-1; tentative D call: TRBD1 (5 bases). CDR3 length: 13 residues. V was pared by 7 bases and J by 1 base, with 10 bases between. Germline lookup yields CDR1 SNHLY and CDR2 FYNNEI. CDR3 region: CASKTDRNTEAFF. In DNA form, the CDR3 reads TGTGCCAGCAAGACAGACCGGAACACTGAAGCTTTCTTT.

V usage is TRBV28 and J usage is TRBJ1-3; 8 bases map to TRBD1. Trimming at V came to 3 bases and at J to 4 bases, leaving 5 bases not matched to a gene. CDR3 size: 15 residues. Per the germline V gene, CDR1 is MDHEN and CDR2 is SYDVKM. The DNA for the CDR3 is TGTGCCAGCAGTTTGTCTTGGGACAGGGGAAACACCATATATTTT. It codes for CASSLSWDRGNTIYF.

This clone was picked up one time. The CDR3 sequence is CASSTEGQGQPQHF. CDR3 sequence (DNA): TGTGCCAGCTCTACAGAGGGTCAGGGCCAGCCCCAGCATTTT. This chain links TRBV18 with TRBJ1-5, with a tentative D call TRBD1 (5 bases). The CDR3 sequence is 14 residues long. Germline V gene sequence: CDR1 KGHSH, CDR2 LQKENI. Trimming stripped 6 bases from V and 7 bases from J, with 16 bases between.

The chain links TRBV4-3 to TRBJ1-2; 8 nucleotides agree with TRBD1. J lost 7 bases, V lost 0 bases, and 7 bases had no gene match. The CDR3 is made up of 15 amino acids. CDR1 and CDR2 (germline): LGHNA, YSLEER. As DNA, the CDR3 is TGCGCCAGCAGCCAAGATCTATCAGGGGGCACTGGCTACACCTTC. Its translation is CASSQDLSGGTGYTF.

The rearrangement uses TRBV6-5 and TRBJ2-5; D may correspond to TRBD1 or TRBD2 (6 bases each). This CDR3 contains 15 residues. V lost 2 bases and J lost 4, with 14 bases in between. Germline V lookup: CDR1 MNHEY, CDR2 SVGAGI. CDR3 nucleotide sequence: TGTGCCAGCAGTTACATGGGGGGCCAGGGAGAGACCCAGTACTTC. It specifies CASSYMGGQGETQYF.

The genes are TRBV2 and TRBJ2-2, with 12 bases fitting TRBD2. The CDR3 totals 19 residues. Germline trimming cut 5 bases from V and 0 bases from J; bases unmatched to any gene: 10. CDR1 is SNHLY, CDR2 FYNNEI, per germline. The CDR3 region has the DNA TGTGCCAGCAGTCCCCTCGGACTAGCGGGGTTCGCGAACACCGGGGAGCTGTTTTTT. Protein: CASSPLGLAGFANTGELFF.

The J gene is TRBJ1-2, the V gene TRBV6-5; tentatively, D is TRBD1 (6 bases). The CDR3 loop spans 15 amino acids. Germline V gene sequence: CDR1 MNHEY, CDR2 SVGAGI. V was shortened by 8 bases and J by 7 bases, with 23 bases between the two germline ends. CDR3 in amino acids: CASRLPLAGEVGYTF. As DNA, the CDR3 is TGTGCCAGCCGTTTACCCCTCGCAGGGGAGGTTGGCTACACCTTC.

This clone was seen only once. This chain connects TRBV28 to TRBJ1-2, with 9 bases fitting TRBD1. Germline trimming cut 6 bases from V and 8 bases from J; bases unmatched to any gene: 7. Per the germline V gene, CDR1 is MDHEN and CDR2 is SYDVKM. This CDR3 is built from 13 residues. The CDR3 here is CASSPDRGSGYTF. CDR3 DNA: TGTGCCAGCAGCCCAGACAGGGGGAGCGGCTACACCTTC.

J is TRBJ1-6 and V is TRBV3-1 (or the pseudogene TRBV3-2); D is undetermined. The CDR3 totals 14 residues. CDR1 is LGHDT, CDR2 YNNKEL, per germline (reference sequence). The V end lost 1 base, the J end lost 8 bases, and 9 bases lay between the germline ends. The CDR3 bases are TGTGCCAGCAGCCAAGTTATAGGCGATTCACCCCTCCACTTT. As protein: CASSQVIGDSPLHF.

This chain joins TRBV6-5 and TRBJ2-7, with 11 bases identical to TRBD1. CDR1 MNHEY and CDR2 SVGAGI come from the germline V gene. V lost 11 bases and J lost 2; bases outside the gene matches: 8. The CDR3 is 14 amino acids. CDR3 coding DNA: TGTGCCGGACAGGGGACAGGGGGACCCTACGAGCAGTACTTC. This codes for CAGQGTGGPYEQYF.

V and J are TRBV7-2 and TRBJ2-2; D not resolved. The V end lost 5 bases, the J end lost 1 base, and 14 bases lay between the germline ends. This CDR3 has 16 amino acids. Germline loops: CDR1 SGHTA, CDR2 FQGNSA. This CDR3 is CASSTQAPGNTGELFF. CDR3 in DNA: TGTGCCAGCAGCACCCAGGCCCCGGGGAACACCGGGGAGCTGTTTTTT.

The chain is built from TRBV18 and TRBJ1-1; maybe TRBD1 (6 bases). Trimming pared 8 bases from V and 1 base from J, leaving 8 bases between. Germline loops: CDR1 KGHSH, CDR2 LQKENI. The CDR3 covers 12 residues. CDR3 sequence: CASRTANTEAFF. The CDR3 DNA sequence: TGTGCCAGCCGGACAGCGAACACTGAAGCTTTCTTT.

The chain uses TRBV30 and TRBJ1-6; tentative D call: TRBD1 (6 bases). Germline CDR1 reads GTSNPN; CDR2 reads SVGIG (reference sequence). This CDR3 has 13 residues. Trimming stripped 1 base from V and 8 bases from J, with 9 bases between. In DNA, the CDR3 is TGTGCCTGGAGTGCTAGGGGGGATTCACCCCTCCACTTT. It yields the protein CAWSARGDSPLHF.

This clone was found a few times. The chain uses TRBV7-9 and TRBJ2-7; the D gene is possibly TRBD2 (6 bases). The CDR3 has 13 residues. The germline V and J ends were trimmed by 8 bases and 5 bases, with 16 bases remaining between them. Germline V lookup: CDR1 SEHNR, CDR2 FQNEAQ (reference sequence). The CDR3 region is CASAGPRAHEQYF. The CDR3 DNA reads TGTGCCAGCGCGGGACCTAGGGCACACGAGCAGTACTTC. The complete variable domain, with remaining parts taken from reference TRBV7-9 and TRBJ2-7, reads DTGVSQNPRHKITKRGQNVTFRCDPISEHNRLYWYRQTLGQGPEFLTYFQNEAQLEKSRLLSDRFSAERPKGSFSTLEIQRTEQGDSAMYLCASAGPRAHEQYFGPGTRLTVT.

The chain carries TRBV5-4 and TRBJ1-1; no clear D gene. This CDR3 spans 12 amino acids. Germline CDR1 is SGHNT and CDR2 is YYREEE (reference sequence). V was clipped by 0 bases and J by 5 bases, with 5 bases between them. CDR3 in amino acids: CASSLANTEAFF. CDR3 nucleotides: TGTGCCAGCAGCTTGGCTAATACTGAAGCTTTCTTT.

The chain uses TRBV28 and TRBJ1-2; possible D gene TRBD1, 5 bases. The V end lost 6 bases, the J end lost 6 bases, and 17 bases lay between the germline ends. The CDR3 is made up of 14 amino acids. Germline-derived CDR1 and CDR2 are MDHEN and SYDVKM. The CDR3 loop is CASSEGSGTHGYTF. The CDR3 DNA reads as TGTGCCAGCAGCGAGGGCTCAGGGACCCATGGCTACACCTTC.

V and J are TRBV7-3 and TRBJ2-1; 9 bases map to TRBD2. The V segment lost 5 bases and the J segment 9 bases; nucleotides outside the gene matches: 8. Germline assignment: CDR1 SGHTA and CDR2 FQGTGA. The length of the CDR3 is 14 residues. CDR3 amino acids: CASSRSTSGREQFF. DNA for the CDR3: TGTGCCAGCAGCCGATCAACTAGCGGGCGTGAGCAGTTCTTC.

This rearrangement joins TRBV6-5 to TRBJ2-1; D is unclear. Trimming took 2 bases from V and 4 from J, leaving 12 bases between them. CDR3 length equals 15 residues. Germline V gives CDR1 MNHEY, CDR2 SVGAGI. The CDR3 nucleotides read TGTGCCAGCAGTTACAGTTCCCGCAGGTACAATGAGCAGTTCTTC. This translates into CASSYSSRRYNEQFF.

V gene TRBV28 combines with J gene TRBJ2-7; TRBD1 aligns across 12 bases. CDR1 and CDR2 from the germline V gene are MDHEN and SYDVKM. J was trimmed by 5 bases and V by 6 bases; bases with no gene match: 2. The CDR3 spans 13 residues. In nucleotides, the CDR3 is TGTGCCAGCAGCCGGGACAGGGGGCACGAGCAGTACTTC. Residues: CASSRDRGHEQYF.

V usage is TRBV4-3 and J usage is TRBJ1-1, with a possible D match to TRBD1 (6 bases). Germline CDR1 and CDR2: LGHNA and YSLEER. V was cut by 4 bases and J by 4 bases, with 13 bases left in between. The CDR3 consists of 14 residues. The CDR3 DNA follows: TGCGCCAGCAGCCCCTACAGGGCGGGCACTGAAGCTTTCTTT. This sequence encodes CASSPYRAGTEAFF.

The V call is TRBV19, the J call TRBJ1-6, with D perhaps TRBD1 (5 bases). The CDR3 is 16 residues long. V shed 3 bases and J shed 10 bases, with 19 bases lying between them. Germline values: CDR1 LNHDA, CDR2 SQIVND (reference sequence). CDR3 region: CASSIKYWDGGSPLHF. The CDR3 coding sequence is TGTGCCAGTAGTATTAAGTACTGGGACGGTGGGTCACCCCTCCACTTT.

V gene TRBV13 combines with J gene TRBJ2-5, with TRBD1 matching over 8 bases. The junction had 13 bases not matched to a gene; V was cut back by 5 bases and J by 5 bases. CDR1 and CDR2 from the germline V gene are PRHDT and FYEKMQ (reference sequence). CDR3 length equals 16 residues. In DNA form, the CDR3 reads TGTGCCAGCAGCACCAGGACAGGGATTGTGAGTGAGACCCAGTACTTC. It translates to CASSTRTGIVSETQYF.

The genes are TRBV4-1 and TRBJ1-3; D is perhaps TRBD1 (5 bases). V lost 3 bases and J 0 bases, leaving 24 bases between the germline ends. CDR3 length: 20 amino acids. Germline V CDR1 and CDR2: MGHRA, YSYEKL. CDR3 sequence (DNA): TGCGCCAGCAGCCAGAGGGTGCAGGGATATCAACCAACCTCTGGAAACACCATATATTTT. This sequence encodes CASSQRVQGYQPTSGNTIYF.

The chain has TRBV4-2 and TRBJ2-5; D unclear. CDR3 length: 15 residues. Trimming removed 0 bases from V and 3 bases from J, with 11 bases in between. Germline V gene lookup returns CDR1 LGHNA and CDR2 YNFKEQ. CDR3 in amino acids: CASSQDNRLEETQYF. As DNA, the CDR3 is TGTGCCAGCAGCCAAGATAACCGTCTGGAAGAGACCCAGTACTTC.

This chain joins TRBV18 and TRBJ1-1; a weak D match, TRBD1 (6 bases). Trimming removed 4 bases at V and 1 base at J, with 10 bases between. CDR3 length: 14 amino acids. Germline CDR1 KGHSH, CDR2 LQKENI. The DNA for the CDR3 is TGTGCCAGCTCACGCGGACAGCCGAACACTGAAGCTTTCTTT. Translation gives CASSRGQPNTEAFF.